The 30 T cell receptor delta chains given below trace back to one sample, sequenced in a study of gamma-delta chains in newborns, infants, children. TCRdb called clones from the reads again using CATT. The table has about 6,100 delta-chain clones, roughly 2% seen once. Sequenced: blood. The receptor source for this set is a child who was a newborn, infant or young child, either healthy, febrile or measles-vaccinated (not recorded which).

This clone was picked up a small number of times. A much larger clone differs from this one at a single base, so this may be a read error. The J gene is TRDJ2, the V gene TRDV2, with TRDD3 matching over 13 bases. V trimming: 5 bases; J trimming: 6 bases; junction bases outside the gene matches: 5. This CDR3 has 15 amino acids. Looked up from germline, CDR1 is GEAIGNYY and CDR2 is EKD. For the CDR3, the DNA is TGTGCCTGTGGCATACTGGGGGATACGCCAGCACAACTCTTCTTT. Its protein product is CACGILGDTPAQLFF.

Within the sample, this clone is medium-sized. The identical CDR3 is also encoded by other nucleotide sequences in the sample. The chain employs TRDV2 and TRDJ2, with D possibly TRDD3 on 6 matching bases. The CDR3 spans 14 residues. Germline V gene sequence: CDR1 GEAIGNYY, CDR2 EKD. Trimming removed 1 base at V and 5 bases at J, with 10 bases between. The CDR3 loop is CACDTLGFTAQLFF. The CDR3 coding sequence is TGTGCCTGTGACACTCTGGGGTTTACAGCACAACTCTTCTTT.

To note about this clone: A single base is all that separates this from a far larger clone, so a read error is likely. Other nucleotide sequences in the sample specify the same CDR3. This rearrangement joins TRDV2 to TRDJ3; possible D gene TRDD3, 5 bases. The CDR3 loop spans 18 amino acids. Germline V gives CDR1 GEAIGNYY, CDR2 EKD. CDR3 DNA sequence: TGTGCCTGCGACAGGATCCCACTGGAGAGGTGGGACACCCGACAGATGTTTTTC. It codes for CACDRIPLERWDTRQMFF.

By share, this clone counts as medium-sized. A much larger clone is a single base away; this may be a read error. The genes are TRDV2 and TRDJ3; 9 bases match TRDD3. The germline CDR1 and CDR2 sequences are GEAIGNYY and EKD. After removal of 0 bases from V and 2 bases from J, the junction contained 7 bases not matched to a gene. This CDR3 is built from 19 residues. In DNA form, the CDR3 reads TGTGCCTGTGACACCGTCCGGGGGATACTGGCCTGGGACACCCGACAGATGTTTTTC. Its translation: CACDTVRGILAWDTRQMFF.

This clone was picked up a small number of times. The protein in TCRdb stems from a much larger clone and differs at residue 5 from this DNA's translation, likely a read error; here the protein is translated from the DNA. V usage is TRDV2 and J usage is TRDJ1; 12 bases map to TRDD3. CDR1 is GEAIGNYY and CDR2 is EKD in the germline V gene. The CDR3 covers 16 residues. Trimming took 3 bases from V and 2 from J; bases not matched to a gene: 6. The CDR3 nucleotides read TGTGCCTGTGACGCTGCCTGGGGGATACGAACCGATAAACTCATCTTT. This gives the protein CACDAAWGIRTDKLIF.

This clone occurred a few times. The amino acid sequence in TCRdb belongs to a much larger clone and departs from this DNA's translation at residue 10, likely a sequencing read error; the sequence shown is translated from the DNA. The rearrangement uses TRDV2 and TRDJ2; 12 bases are shared with TRDD3. Per germline, CDR1 GEAIGNYY and CDR2 EKD. The CDR3 runs to 14 residues. The CDR3 loop is CACDVLGDTVQLFF. The CDR3 region has the DNA TGTGCCTGTGACGTACTGGGGGATACAGTACAACTCTTCTTT.

This clone has more than one count but fewer than ten. A read error likely explains why the TCRdb protein, taken from a much larger clone, differs from this DNA's translation at residue 8; the protein shown is translated from the DNA. This chain uses TRDV2 with TRDJ3; 7 bases line up with TRDD3. After removal of 2 bases from V and 1 base from J, the junction contained 10 bases not matched to a gene. Germline assignment: CDR1 GEAIGNYY and CDR2 EKD. The CDR3 has 19 residues. CDR3 in amino acids: CACDSTGEYGSWDTRQMFF. The CDR3, as DNA: TGTGCCTGTGACAGTACTGGGGAATACGGATCCTGGGACACCCGACAGATGTTTTTC.

This clone was counted only a few times. This probably arose from a read error, given a far larger clone one base away. The rearrangement links TRDV2 to TRDJ3, with 13 nucleotides matching TRDD3. From germline, CDR1 is GEAIGNYY and CDR2 EKD. Unmatched junction bases numbered 11, after V lost 4 bases and J lost 0 bases. The CDR3 is 21 amino acids. The CDR3, as DNA: TGTGCCTGTGATCCGGTACTGGGGGATACGCGGAGCTCCTGGGACACCCGACAGATGTTTTTC. Protein sequence: CACDPVLGDTRSSWDTRQMFF.

As to this clone: TCRdb lists the protein of a much larger clone for this DNA, which differs at residue 8, so this is likely a read error; the protein given here is translated from the DNA itself. This sequence joins TRDV2 and TRDJ2; maybe TRDD3 (5 bases). Trimming cost V 0 bases and J 0 bases, with 10 bases left between them. Germline V gene lookup returns CDR1 GEAIGNYY and CDR2 EKD. CDR3 length equals 16 residues. CDR3 DNA: TGTGCCTGTGACACCGTGGGGAAAGCTTTGACAGCACAACTCTTCTTT. Its translation is CACDTVGKALTAQLFF.

For this clone: A read error is likely here: a far larger clone is one base away. Other DNA variants within this sample encode the same CDR3. The rearrangement uses TRDV2 and TRDJ3; 7 positions agree with TRDD3. The length of the CDR3 is 19 residues. The germline CDR1 and CDR2 sequences are GEAIGNYY and EKD. This chain's CDR3 is CACDTVAGGHSWDTRQMFF. The DNA for the CDR3 is TGTGCCTGTGACACCGTGGCTGGGGGCCACTCCTGGGATACCCGACAGATGTTTTTC.

In regard to this clone: TCRdb pairs this DNA with a much larger clone's protein that differs at residue 3, likely a read error; the protein shown was translated from the DNA. This rearrangement joins TRDV2 to TRDJ3; D call uncertain. CDR1 is GEAIGNYY and CDR2 is EKD in the germline V gene. The length of the CDR3 is 18 residues. In nucleotides, the CDR3 is TGTGCCCGTGACACCGGTACTGCTAGCTCCTGGGACACCCGACAGATGTTTTTC. Amino acids: CARDTGTASSWDTRQMFF.

Of note for this clone: TCRdb's protein for this DNA is that of a much larger clone and differs from the translation at residue 11, likely a read error; the protein shown is the DNA translation. This chain uses TRDV2 with TRDJ3; 9 nucleotides agree with TRDD3. Germline CDR1 reads GEAIGNYY; CDR2 reads EKD. There are 18 residues in the CDR3. The ends lost 1 base at V and 5 bases at J; junction bases unmatched: 8. CDR3 coding DNA: TGTGCCTGTGACACTGGGGGATATGGGACCCGGGACACCCGACAGATGTTTTTC. Translated, it gives CACDTGGYGTRDTRQMFF.

This clone is termed medium-sized. The same CDR3 can be traced to other DNA sequences in this sample. The CDR3 coding sequence is TGTGCCTGTGACCATGTACTGGGGGATACCACCTGGGACACCCGACAGATGTTTTTC. Translated, it gives CACDHVLGDTTWDTRQMFF. The rearrangement joins TRDV2 to TRDJ3; TRDD3 agrees at 12 bases. J was trimmed by 2 bases and V by 3 bases; bases with no gene match: 7. Germline CDR1 reads GEAIGNYY; CDR2 reads EKD. CDR3 length equals 19 residues.

This clone was found a few times. A single base separates this from a much larger clone, so it may be a read error. Other DNA sequences within the sample encode an identical CDR3. This CDR3 reads CACDTVGDTRGSSWDTRQMFF. The CDR3 DNA reads as TGTGCCTGTGACACCGTAGGGGATACGCGGGGCAGCTCCTGGGACACTCGACAGATGTTTTTC. The rearrangement uses TRDV2 and TRDJ3; TRDD3 aligns across 9 bases. Germline assignment: CDR1 GEAIGNYY and CDR2 EKD. This CDR3 comprises 21 residues.

Notes on this clone: The TCRdb protein, from a much larger clone, departs from this DNA's translation at residue 10, likely by read error; the protein shown derives from the DNA. The chain employs TRDV2 and TRDJ3, with TRDD3 identical over 11 bases. The CDR3 runs to 18 residues. Germline lookup yields CDR1 GEAIGNYY and CDR2 EKD. Losses at the gene ends were 3 bases for V and 2 bases for J; bases not matched to a gene: 5. CDR3: CACDVLGDSTWDTRQMFF. The CDR3 region has the DNA TGTGCCTGTGACGTACTGGGGGATAGCACCTGGGACACCCGACAGATGTTTTTC.

This clone was seen only a few times. The protein that TCRdb holds for this DNA derives from a much larger clone and differs from the translated DNA at residue 11, which likely indicates a read error; the protein shown here is translated from the DNA. The V gene is TRDV2, the J gene TRDJ2; 8 bases line up with TRDD3. This CDR3 has 14 amino acids. The germline gives CDR1 GEAIGNYY, CDR2 EKD. The CDR3 is CACDTWGMTARLFF. CDR3 nucleotides: TGTGCCTGTGACACCTGGGGGATGACAGCACGACTCTTCTTT.

By share of the sample, this clone is medium-sized. Other nucleotide sequences in the sample specify the same CDR3. The gene calls are TRDV2 and TRDJ3, with D maybe TRDD3 (6 bases). The CDR3 covers 18 residues. Germline V gene lookup returns CDR1 GEAIGNYY and CDR2 EKD. Deletions cut 1 base from V and 0 bases from J, with 12 bases between. The CDR3 here is CACDTGGFSSWDTRQMFF. The CDR3 DNA is TGTGCCTGTGACACTGGGGGCTTTAGCTCCTGGGACACCCGACAGATGTTTTTC.

This clone was recorded a few times. The translation of this DNA and the TCRdb protein of a much larger clone differ at residue 5, probably owing to a read error; the protein shown here is translated from the DNA. This chain uses TRDV2 with TRDJ3; D might be TRDD3 (6 bases). The V gene's germline CDR1 is GEAIGNYY and CDR2 EKD. The CDR3 spans 19 residues. V lost 3 bases and J lost 0, with 17 bases in between. The CDR3 is CACDGWGALSSWDTRQMFF. In DNA form, the CDR3 reads TGTGCCTGTGACGGATGGGGGGCACTGAGCTCCTGGGACACCCGACAGATGTTTTTC.

About this clone: A read error likely explains why the TCRdb protein, taken from a much larger clone, differs from this DNA's translation at residue 15; the protein shown is translated from the DNA. The chain couples TRDV2 to TRDJ2; 13 bases are shared with TRDD3. This CDR3 has 17 amino acids. Per germline, CDR1 GEAIGNYY and CDR2 EKD. Here the CDR3 DNA reads TGTGCCTGTGACATACTGGGGGATACGGGTTTGACAGCACAACCCTTCTTT. Protein product: CACDILGDTGLTAQPFF.

Of note for this clone: This probably arose from a read error, given a far larger clone one base away. This chain uses TRDV2 with TRDJ3, with D possibly TRDD3 on 5 matching bases. The CDR3 runs to 22 residues. Germline V lookup: CDR1 GEAIGNYY, CDR2 EKD. As DNA, the CDR3 is TGTGCCTGTGACACCGTAATGGGAATGGGAGATATCAGCTCCTGGGACACCCGACAGACGTTTTTC. It yields the protein CACDTVMGMGDISSWDTRQTFF.

This clone has a count of ten or more. Just one base apart from a much larger clone, this may be a read error. The sample has other DNA sequences that encode this CDR3 too. The gene calls are TRDV2 and TRDJ2; the D gene is possibly TRDD3 (6 bases). This CDR3 has 17 amino acids. Germline values: CDR1 GEAIGNYY, CDR2 EKD. In DNA form, the CDR3 reads TGTGCCTGTGACACTCTGGGGTCCACCTCTTTGACCGCACAACTCTTCTTT. Its translation: CACDTLGSTSLTAQLFF.

This clone has more than one count but fewer than ten. TCRdb's listed protein matches a much larger clone and diverges from this DNA's translation at residue 14, likely through a read error; the protein shown comes from the DNA. V and J are TRDV2 and TRDJ3; TRDD3 agrees at 8 bases. From germline, CDR1 is GEAIGNYY and CDR2 EKD. CDR3 length: 16 residues. Here the CDR3 DNA reads TGTGCCTGTGACGGGATACGCTCCTGGGACACCCGACAGACGTTTTTC. Protein product: CACDGIRSWDTRQTFF.

In regard to this clone: Given a much more abundant clone one base away, this may be a read error. The genes are TRDV2 and TRDJ3, with TRDD3 identical over 10 bases. This CDR3 is 18 amino acids long. Trimming cost V 3 bases and J 0 bases; bases outside gene matches: 4. The germline CDR1 and CDR2 sequences are GEAIGNYY and EKD. CDR3 protein: CACDAYWGISWDTRQMFF. Here the CDR3 DNA reads TGTGCCTGTGACGCATACTGGGGGATCTCCTGGGACACCCGACAGATGTTTTTC.

There are a few counts of this clone. The TCRdb protein, from a much larger clone, departs from this DNA's translation at residue 10, likely by read error; the protein shown derives from the DNA. The rearrangement joins TRDV2 to TRDJ3; TRDD3 matches 11 bases. The trim removed 1 base at V and 2 bases at J, leaving 3 bases unmatched. In germline, CDR1 is GEAIGNYY, CDR2 EKD. This CDR3 is 18 amino acids long. CDR3 protein: CACDTGGYGPWDTRQMFF. In nucleotides, the CDR3 is TGTGCCTGTGACACTGGGGGATACGGCCCCTGGGACACCCGACAGATGTTTTTC.

The table lists this clone with a few counts. A far larger clone is one base from this, pointing to a likely read error. Other DNA sequences from this sample encode an identical CDR3 as well. This chain joins TRDV2 and TRDJ3; 10 nucleotides line up with TRDD3. Germline loops: CDR1 GEAIGNYY, CDR2 EKD. The length of the CDR3 is 18 residues. The CDR3 DNA sequence: TGTGCCTGTGACACCCTGGGGGATAGCTCCTGGGATACCCGACAGATGTTTTTC. Translation: CACDTLGDSSWDTRQMFF.

This clone was seen only a few times. This could be a read error, since a much larger clone is one nucleotide away. This chain uses TRDV2 with TRDJ3, with 7 bases matching TRDD3. The CDR3 consists of 20 residues. The germline CDR1 and CDR2 sequences are GEAIGNYY and EKD. The CDR3 is CAFDAAFTGASSWDTRQMFF. Here the CDR3 DNA reads TGTGCCTTTGACGCAGCCTTTACTGGGGCCAGCTCCTGGGACACCCGACAGATGTTTTTC.

This clone rates as medium-sized (0.01 to 0.1%). The identical CDR3 is also encoded by other nucleotide sequences in the sample. This rearrangement joins TRDV2 to TRDJ3, with 7 positions matching TRDD3. Germline V gene data show CDR1 as GEAIGNYY and CDR2 as EKD. This CDR3 has 19 amino acids. J gave up 0 bases and V 0 bases, and 7 bases lay outside the gene matches. The CDR3 region has the DNA TGTGCCTGTGACACCGCAGGGATACTGAGCTCCTGGGACACCCGACAGATGTTTTTC. This encodes CACDTAGILSSWDTRQMFF.

Remarks on this clone: For this DNA, TCRdb reports the protein of a much larger clone, which diverges at residue 8, most likely from a read error; the protein presented here is translated directly from the DNA. This chain connects TRDV2 to TRDJ3; 8 nucleotides align to TRDD3. This CDR3 is 18 amino acids long. From germline, CDR1 is GEAIGNYY and CDR2 EKD. With V trimmed by 2 bases and J by 2 bases, 7 bases remained unmatched. The CDR3 DNA reads as TGTGCCTGTGACATACTGGGGGCTCACGCCTGGGACACCCGACAGATGTTTTTC. This codes for CACDILGAHAWDTRQMFF.

This clone occurred a few times. TCRdb attributes to this sequence the protein of a much larger clone, which differs from the DNA translation at residue 18; a read error is likely, and the protein displayed is translated from the DNA. V and J are TRDV2 and TRDJ3; possibly TRDD2 or TRDD3 for D (5 bases each). Germline V gene sequence: CDR1 GEAIGNYY, CDR2 EKD. The CDR3 consists of 20 residues. CDR3 DNA: TGTGCCTGTGACACGGTCCAAGTACCGCAACTTTCCTGGGACACCCGACAGCTGTTTTTC. Its protein is CACDTVQVPQLSWDTRQLFF.

As to this clone: A much bigger clone sits one base away, suggesting this may be a read error. The sample contains more than one DNA sequence encoding this CDR3. J is TRDJ3 and V is TRDV2, with 10 positions matching TRDD3. CDR1 is GEAIGNYY, CDR2 EKD, per germline. The CDR3 runs to 16 residues. The DNA for the CDR3 is TGTGCCTGTGACACTGGGGGATACTGGGACACACGACAGATGTTTTTC. It yields the protein CACDTGGYWDTRQMFF.